This TCR beta chain was identified during a study of cytomegalovirus exposure and HLA in healthy donors (dated by TCRdb to between 2016 and 2019). With regard to the full study: In an earlier analysis of approximately 500 of the donors, 276 Gb of sequence data and just under 120 million unique TCR beta sequences from roughly 190 million T cells were reported. About 280 gigabases of sequencing data and approximately 91 million unique TCR sequences made up an early release that covered several hundred HLA-typed donors. A later genetic analysis used genome-wide SNP genotypes for about 65% of the roughly 700 donors, treating that subset as a discovery cohort. A later analysis re-analyzed previously published TCR beta repertoires from approximately 700 donors and added high-resolution HLA genotyping to study TCR occurrence patterns. Using immunosequencing, the study profiled T cell repertoires from 550 to 750 subjects and related those repertoires to cytomegalovirus serostatus. Every discovery cohort repertoire had been produced on one sequencing platform. Alongside the repertoire data, information on donor age, sex, ethnicity and CMV serostatus was compiled. The study aimed to test whether signatures of past pathogen exposure could be identified by cataloging public T cell receptors. HLA typing included class I and class II loci at four-digit resolution. A few DR-DQ haplotypes were treated as single units for association and clustering because of strong linkage in the cohort. On average, 235,054 unique TCR beta nucleotide sequences were sequenced per donor among 350 to 400 genotyped donors of the cohort, with roughly a sixth of those sequences being non-productive. A separate validation cohort of about 110 different subjects was used in addition to the 666-subject first cohort. To predict cytomegalovirus infection status, the study brought together high-throughput TCR immunosequencing, statistical association of individual TCRs with disease status, and machine learning. Of the roughly 390 genotyped donors, 65% to 90% were placed in the genetic ancestry cluster associated with self-reported Caucasian donors. In an earlier analysis of 587 of the donors, high-throughput TCR beta sequencing was used to judge whether each TCR beta V gene segment behaved as functional or pseudogenic. The number of donors typed differed by locus, with about 629-630 for A, B, C, DRB1 and DQB1, roughly 520 for DQA1, 606 for DPA1, and around 450 for DPB1. Rather than using new phenotypic data, the later analysis identified candidate immune exposures from TCR beta sequences and from how often those sequences occurred across donors.

Worth noting for this clone: The specificity of this receptor is unknown. No quality values exist for individual bases; no much larger clone is one base distant.

The cohort comprised fewer than 700 healthy bone marrow donors. At the time of sampling, all cohort members were nominally healthy, though unrecorded immune exposures were likely present. The donor tested CMV seropositive, placing the donor among the 310 or so seropositive members of the cohort. Every donor gave a peripheral blood sample, and the peripheral blood mononuclear cells from that sample were used for TCR beta sequencing. The Qiagen DNeasy Blood Extraction Kit was used to extract genomic DNA from the blood cell samples. Overall study results and their limits: Specific HLA alleles were associated with some 15,000 TCR beta sequences at a false discovery rate of 0.05 in a later analysis. An association between a missense DCLRE1C variant and V-gene and J-gene trimming of TCR beta chains was found in a later genetic analysis and replicated in an independent cohort. Linkage disequilibrium might explain the correlated functional status among segregating V segments, but an unknown experimental factor could not be excluded. Most TCR sequences were observed very rarely across donors, whereas some public TCRs were present in many individuals. In vitro tests confirmed that a few of the cytomegalovirus-associated TCR beta chains recognize cytomegalovirus antigens. It was suggested by the authors that the approach could potentially be generalized to other disease states and immunological phenotypes. Because HLA typing was unavailable for some donors at each locus, only the typed subset was used in association tests. The sequencing pipeline was judged likely to have produced a cluster of highly shared sequence variants as a technical artifact. A further reported finding was that TCR beta sequences accurately predicted the HLA-A and HLA-B alleles for most subjects in the first cohort. Sequencing depth was assumed to be roughly uniform across donors in the presence/absence analyses, though that assumption may not hold. When HLA alleles, especially DR and DQ, strongly co-occurred, TCR associations were difficult to assign to individual alleles. In an earlier analysis of 587 of the donors, most TCR beta V segments were observed in productive rearrangements about 90% or about 30% of the time, broadly matching IMGT annotations. In a later analysis, the rate of TCR association differed among HLA loci, with DRB1 alleles having the most associated TCRs and HLA-C alleles having the fewest. Because counts were too low, seventeen rarely observed V segments, including chromosome 9 orphons, were left out of the earlier analysis of about 620 of the donors. A later analysis found that HLA-associated TCR beta chains were more clonally expanded and had lower generation probabilities than equally common non-associated chains. A later analysis found that most CMV-associated TCR beta chains appeared HLA-restricted, with HLA associations seemingly driven largely by CMV exposure. A later analysis reported that several top co-occurrence clusters appeared linked to parvovirus B19, influenza, CMV and Epstein-Barr virus. In a later genetic analysis, fewer N-insertions in productive TCRs were reported among donors in an Asian-associated ancestry cluster than the roughly 700-donor mean. Immune exposure information for the cohort was limited to CMV serostatus. In both the original and validation cohorts, the classifier was reported to diagnose cytomegalovirus status with high specificity and sensitivity. The study gave a list of under 200 TCR beta chains associated with cytomegalovirus. Only TCR beta chains were sequenced in this cohort, and the absence of alpha or paired-chain data limited detectable features.

Library creation used the immunoSEQ multiplex PCR assay. A mixture of 60 forward primers for TCR Vbeta segments and 13 reverse primers for TCR Jbeta segments was used in the multiplex PCR. Amplification of the CDR3 region of rearranged TCR beta genes was performed with a multiplex PCR assay on genomic DNA. The amplified TCR beta libraries were sequenced on the Illumina HiSeq System as 87-base-pair reads. From the authors' description of their analysis: A later analysis tallied roughly 76 million unique TCR beta chains across the 640 or so repertoires, and some 10 million of those chains were shared by two or more donors. To remove PCR and sequencing errors, raw reads were error-corrected and collapsed into unique sequences using a nearest-neighbor algorithm that merged closely related sequences. V, D and J gene segments were assigned by aligning CDR3 sequences to IMGT reference sequences. For a sequence to be retained, a match of at least six nucleotides to both a V gene segment and a J gene segment was required. Rearrangements were called productive when the CDR3 lacked stop codons and stayed in frame with V and J; all others were non-productive. CDR3 was defined by IMGT convention, running from the second conserved V-encoded cysteine to the conserved J-encoded phenylalanine. Sequences without an unambiguous match to a single V gene segment were excluded from the earlier analysis of over 500 of the donors. In an earlier analysis of several hundred of the donors, a V segment was called functional when productive rearrangements were above 56.7%, and segregating when the standard deviation between donors exceeded 5%. A statistical classification framework was built for diagnosing cytomegalovirus status from the catalog of TCR beta chain sequences. In a later analysis, TCR nucleotide sequences were compared against IMGT/GENE-DB human TR gene sequences so that V and J genes could be assigned. A later analysis assigned CDR3 sequences and most-parsimonious VDJ recombination scenarios with the TCRdist pipeline. A later analysis defined each TCR beta chain by its CDR3 amino acid sequence plus V-gene family, and excluded reads lacking a unique V-gene family. In a later analysis, 450 to 600 highly shared, low-generation-probability nucleotide sequences were removed to address suspected cross-contamination and a sequencing artifact. A later analysis calculated a clonal expansion index for each public chain from normalized within-repertoire ranks of inferred template counts. Generation probabilities in a later analysis came from a VDJ recombination model fitted to out-of-frame rearrangements, and those results were checked against IGoR. A later analysis scored TCR-TCR, TCR-HLA and TCR-CMV co-occurrence with hypergeometric tests, applying a repertoire-size bias correction to TCR pairs. To estimate false discovery rates, a later analysis permuted the HLA or CMV assignments 20 times. In a later analysis, co-occurring TCRs were grouped using DBSCAN, with TCRdist sequence similarity added in when clustering inside HLA-allele-positive subsets. For co-occurrence clustering, repertoires with fewer than 30,000 or more than 120,000 public chains were excluded, along with about five repertoires with anomalous nucleotide sharing. TCRdb's version of the immuneACCESS table is confined to in-frame rearrangements and falls short of the full clone set. An unresolved V gene accounts for under half of the shortfall where checked; the remainder is of unknown origin. V and J calls and clone size follow that table, whereas D and trimming were derived from the DNA. For this sample the table gives under 200,000 clones, of which 65% to 85% were detected only once. The top ten constitute approximately 2.4% of the sample.

This clonotype was obtained from a woman aged 40 to 49 in good health and CMV-seropositive. Sequenced input: PBMCs.

The bases read TGTGCCAGAAGCAAGGGACAGTCCTATGGCTACACCTTC. Its amino acids are CARSKGQSYGYTF. The V and J genes are TRBV5-3 and TRBJ1-2, and TRBD1 aligns with 7 junction nucleotides. TRBV5-3 is recorded as an ORF, its role being uncertain. Ends trimmed: V by 4 bases, J by 4 bases; bases unmatched to a gene: 4. The CDR3 has 13 amino acids, counting the end cysteine and phenylalanine. Only the CDR3 region is kept as DNA, spanning 39 bases read in frame from base 1.